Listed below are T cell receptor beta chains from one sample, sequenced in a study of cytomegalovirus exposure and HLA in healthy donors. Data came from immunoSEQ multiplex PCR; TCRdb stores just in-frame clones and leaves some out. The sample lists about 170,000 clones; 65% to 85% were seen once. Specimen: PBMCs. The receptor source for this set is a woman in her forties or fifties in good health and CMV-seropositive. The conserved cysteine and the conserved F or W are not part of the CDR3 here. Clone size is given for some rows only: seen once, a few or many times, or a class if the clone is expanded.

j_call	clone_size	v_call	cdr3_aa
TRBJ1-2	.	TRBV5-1	ASSLRGANYGYT
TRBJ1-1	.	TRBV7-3	ASSSVEGGTEAF
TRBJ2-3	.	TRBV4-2	ASSQAGEQDTQY
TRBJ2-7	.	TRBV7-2	ASLVVAGGLEQY
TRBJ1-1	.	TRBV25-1	ASSESVSNGNTEAF
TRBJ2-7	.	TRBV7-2	ASSLVPETYEQY
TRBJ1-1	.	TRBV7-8	ASSLRQGGPTEAF
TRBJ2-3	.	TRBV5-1	ASSPEARGIDTQY
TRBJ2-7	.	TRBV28	ASSRTPGYPYEQY
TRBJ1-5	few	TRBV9	ASSSGWDSDNQPQH
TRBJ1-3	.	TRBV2	ASRALSGNTIY
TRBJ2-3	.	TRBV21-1	ASSILAGATSTDTQY
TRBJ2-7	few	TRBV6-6	ASSPGLEFSQY
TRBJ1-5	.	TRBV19	ASSLQTGYSNQPQH
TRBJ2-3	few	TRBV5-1	ASSEREGRSDTQY
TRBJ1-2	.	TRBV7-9	SSSLDSTNYGYT
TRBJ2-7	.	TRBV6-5	ASSYGGYIYEQY
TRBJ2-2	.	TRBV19	ASRQTGNTGELF
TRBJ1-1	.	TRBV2	ASSRTGNTEAF
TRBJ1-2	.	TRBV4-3	ASSQDRLQGALNFRYT
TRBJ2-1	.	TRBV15	ATSRGLAGGNEQF
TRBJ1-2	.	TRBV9	ASSVRDIEDGYT
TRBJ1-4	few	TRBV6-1	ASSELRAGEKLF
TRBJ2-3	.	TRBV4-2	ASSQAGSSAADTQY
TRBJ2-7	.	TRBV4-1	ASPSGSIDEQY
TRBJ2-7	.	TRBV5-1	ASSRLYSGTSVSYEQY
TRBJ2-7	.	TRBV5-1	ASSLSGVGEQY
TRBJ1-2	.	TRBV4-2	ASSPDRANYGYT
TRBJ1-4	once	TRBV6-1	ASSQGQDRNEKLF
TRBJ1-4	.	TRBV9	ASSGTRGRGQFQEKLF
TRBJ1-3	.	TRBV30	AWSVGLEWDTIY
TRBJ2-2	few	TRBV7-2	ASSSLAGVTGELF
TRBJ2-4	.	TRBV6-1	ASRDTARFIQY
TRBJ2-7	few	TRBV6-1	ASSLLGQGDYEQY
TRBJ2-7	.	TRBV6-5	ASNRDRSSYEQY
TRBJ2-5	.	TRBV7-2	ASSGSGAQY
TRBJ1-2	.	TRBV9	ASSHFEGAGYGYT
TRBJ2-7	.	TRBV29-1	SGRDRAYEQY
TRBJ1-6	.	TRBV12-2	ASRRLTGVRSPLH
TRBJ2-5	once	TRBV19	ASSMIAGSETQY
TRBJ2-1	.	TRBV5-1	ASSQAGNSYNEQF
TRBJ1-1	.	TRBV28	ASIGDRDTEAF
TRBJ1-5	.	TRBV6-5	ASSEQGGNQPQH